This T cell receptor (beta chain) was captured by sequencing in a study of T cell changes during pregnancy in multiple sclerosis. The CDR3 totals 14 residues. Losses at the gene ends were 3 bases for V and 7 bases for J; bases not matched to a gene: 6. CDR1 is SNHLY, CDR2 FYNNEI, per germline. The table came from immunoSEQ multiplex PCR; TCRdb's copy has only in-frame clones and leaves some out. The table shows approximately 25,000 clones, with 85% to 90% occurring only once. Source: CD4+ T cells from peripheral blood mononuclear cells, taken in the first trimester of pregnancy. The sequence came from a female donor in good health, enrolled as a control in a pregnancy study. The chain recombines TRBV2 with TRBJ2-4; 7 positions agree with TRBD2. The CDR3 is CASSDSGVRNIQYF. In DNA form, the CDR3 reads TGTGCCAGCAGTGACAGCGGGGTACGCAACATTCAGTACTTC. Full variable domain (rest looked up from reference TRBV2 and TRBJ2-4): EPEVTQTPSHQVTQMGQEVILRCVPISNHLYFYWYRQILGQKVEFLVSFYNNEISEKSEIFDDQFSVERPDGSNFTLKIRSTKLEDSAMYFCASSDSGVRNIQYFGAGTRLSVL.